This T cell receptor (beta chain) was identified during a study of T-cell memory formation after mild COVID-19. Constant-segment primers and 5'RACE yielded cDNA libraries for TCR alpha and TCR beta, each carrying sample barcodes and UMIs. Using its own MiXCR run on the 5' RACE reads, TCRdb lists one record per CDR3 protein. The table has around 80,000 distinct CDR3 sequences, over 11% seen once. The CDR3 runs 15 residues. V gave up 0 bases and J gave up 3 bases; unmatched junction bases: 2. Sequences were obtained from PBMCs or a T cell subset sorted from them (not recorded which). This clonotype originated in an adult woman who had mild COVID-19 (a few samples of this study predate the infection). Cell type and time point are not known. V and J are TRBV12-3 or TRBV12-4 and TRBJ2-7; 10 bases are shared with TRBD2. The DNA of the CDR3 is TGTGCCAGCAGTTTAGCGGCTAGCGGGGGCTACGAGCAGTACTTC. It is translated as CASSLAASGGYEQYF.